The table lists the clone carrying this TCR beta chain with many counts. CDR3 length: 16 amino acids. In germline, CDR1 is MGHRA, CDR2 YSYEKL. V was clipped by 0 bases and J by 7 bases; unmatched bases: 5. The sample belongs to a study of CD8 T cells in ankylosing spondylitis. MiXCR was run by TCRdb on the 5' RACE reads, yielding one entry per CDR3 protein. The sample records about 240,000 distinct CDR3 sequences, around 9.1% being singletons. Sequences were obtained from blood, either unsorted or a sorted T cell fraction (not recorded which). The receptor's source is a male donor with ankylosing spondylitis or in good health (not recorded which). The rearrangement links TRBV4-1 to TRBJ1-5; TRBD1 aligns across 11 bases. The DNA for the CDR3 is TGCGCCAGCAGCCAAGATGGACAGGGGGCGGGACAGCCCCAGCATTTT. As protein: CASSQDGQGAGQPQHF.